This TCR beta chain was sequenced during a study of shared T cell receptors in the human thymus. This clone appeared once. The CDR3 totals 13 residues. The ends were cut back, 1 base at V and 7 bases at J, with 11 bases in the middle. Germline-derived CDR1 and CDR2 are SGHDN and FVKESK. Generated by immunoSEQ multiplex PCR, the TCRdb table keeps only in-frame clones and is missing some. The table shows under 700,000 clones, with 78% occurring only once. This sample also appeared in a second study, on human thymus T cells. From that paper: Donors consisted of healthy Finnish infants (having corrective surgery for congenital heart defects). Resections were taken during corrective heart surgery, and the thymus tissue came from these. Related research has reported that thymic repertoires overlap highly among unrelated individuals.

The source is a boy under two years old with a congenital heart defect. The chain combines TRBV14 with TRBJ2-7; D may be TRBD2 (6 bases). The sequenced material came from thymocytes. The CDR3 sequence is CASSQVMGLEQYF. The CDR3 bases are TGTGCCAGCAGCCAAGTCATGGGACTTGAGCAGTACTTC.